The table lists the clone carrying this T cell receptor beta chain with many counts. This sample was taken from a study of T cells in Graves' hyperthyroidism and ophthalmopathy. Clinical symptoms, serum thyroxine, TRAb, thyroid ultrasound and orbital computed tomography informed diagnoses. The investigators amplified TCR beta CDR3 regions from RNA transcripts. In the first-round RT-PCR of the TCR CDR3, the HTBI primer set was used. TCRdb fed the multiplex PCR reads into MiXCR, producing one record per CDR3 protein. The sample shows about 300,000 distinct CDR3 sequences, around 13% of them seen only once. The sequence derives from a woman in her thirties or forties with Graves' hyperthyroidism. The source material was blood.

In DNA form, the CDR3 reads TGTGCCAGCAGCTTAAACCGGAACACTGAAGCTTTCTTT. Amino acid sequence: CASSLNRNTEAFF. This chain links TRBV7-2 with TRBJ1-1, with D uncertain. CDR3 length equals 13 residues. Germline CDR1 SGHTA, CDR2 FQGNSA. The V gene lost 2 bases and the J gene lost 1 base, with 5 bases spanning the gap.